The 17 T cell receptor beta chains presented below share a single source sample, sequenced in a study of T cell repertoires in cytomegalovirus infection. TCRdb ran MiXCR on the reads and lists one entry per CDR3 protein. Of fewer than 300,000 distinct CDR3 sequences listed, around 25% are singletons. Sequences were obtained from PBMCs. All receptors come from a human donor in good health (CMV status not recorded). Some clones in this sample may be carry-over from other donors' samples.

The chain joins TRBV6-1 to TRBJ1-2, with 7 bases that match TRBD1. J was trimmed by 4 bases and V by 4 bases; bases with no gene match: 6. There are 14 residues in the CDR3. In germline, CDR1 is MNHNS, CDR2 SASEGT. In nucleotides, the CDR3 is TGTGCCAGCAGTGCAACCGGGACAGTCTATGGCTACACCTTC. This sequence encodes CASSATGTVYGYTF.

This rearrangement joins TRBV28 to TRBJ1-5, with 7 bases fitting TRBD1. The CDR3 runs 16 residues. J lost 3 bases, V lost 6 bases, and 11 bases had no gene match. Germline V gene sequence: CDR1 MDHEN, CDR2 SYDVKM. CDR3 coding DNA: TGTGCCAGCAGACCAAACAGGGGTGGGGACAATCAGCCCCAGCATTTT. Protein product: CASRPNRGGDNQPQHF.

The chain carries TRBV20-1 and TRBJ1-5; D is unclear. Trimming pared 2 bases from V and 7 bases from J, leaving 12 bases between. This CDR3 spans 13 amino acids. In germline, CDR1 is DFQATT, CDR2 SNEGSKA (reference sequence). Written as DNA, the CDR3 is TGCAGTGCTAGAAATTCTGGGAGGCAGCCCCAGCATTTT. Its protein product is CSARNSGRQPQHF.

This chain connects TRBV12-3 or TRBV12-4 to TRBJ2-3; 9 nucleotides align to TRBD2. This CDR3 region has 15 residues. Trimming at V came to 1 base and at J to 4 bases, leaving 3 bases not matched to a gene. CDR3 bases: TGTGCCAGCAGTTTAGTAGCGGGAGTGTCAGATACGCAGTATTTT. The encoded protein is CASSLVAGVSDTQYF.

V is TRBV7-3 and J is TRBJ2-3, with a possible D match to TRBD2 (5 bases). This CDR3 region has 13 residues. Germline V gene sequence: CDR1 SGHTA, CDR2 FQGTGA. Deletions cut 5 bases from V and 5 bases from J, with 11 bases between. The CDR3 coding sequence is TGTGCCAGCAGCCCGGAGGTGGGAGATACGCAGTATTTT. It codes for CASSPEVGDTQYF. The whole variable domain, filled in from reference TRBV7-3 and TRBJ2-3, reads GAGVSQTPSNKVTEKGKYVELRCDPISGHTALYWYRQSLGQGPEFLIYFQGTGAADDSGLPNDRFFAVRPEGSVSTLKIQRTERGDSAVYLCASSPEVGDTQYFGPGTRLTVL.

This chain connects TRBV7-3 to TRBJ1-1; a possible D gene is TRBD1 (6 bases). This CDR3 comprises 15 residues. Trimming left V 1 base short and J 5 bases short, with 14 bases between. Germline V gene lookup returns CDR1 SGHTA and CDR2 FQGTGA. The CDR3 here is CASSLKAGELTEAFF. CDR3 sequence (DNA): TGTGCCAGCAGCTTAAAGGCAGGGGAGTTAACTGAAGCTTTCTTT.

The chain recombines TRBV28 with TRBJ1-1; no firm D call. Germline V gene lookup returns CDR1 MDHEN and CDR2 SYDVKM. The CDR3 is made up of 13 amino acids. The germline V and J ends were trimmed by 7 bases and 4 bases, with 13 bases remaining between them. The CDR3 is CASKRDLGTEAFF. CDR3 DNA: TGTGCCAGCAAAAGAGACTTGGGCACTGAAGCTTTCTTT.

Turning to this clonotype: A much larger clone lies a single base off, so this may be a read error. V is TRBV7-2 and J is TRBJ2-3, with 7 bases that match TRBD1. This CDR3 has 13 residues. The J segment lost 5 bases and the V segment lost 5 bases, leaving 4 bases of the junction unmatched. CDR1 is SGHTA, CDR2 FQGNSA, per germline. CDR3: CASSVDREDTQYF. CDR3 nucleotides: TGTGCCAGCAGCGTCGACAGGGAAGATACGCAGTATTTT.

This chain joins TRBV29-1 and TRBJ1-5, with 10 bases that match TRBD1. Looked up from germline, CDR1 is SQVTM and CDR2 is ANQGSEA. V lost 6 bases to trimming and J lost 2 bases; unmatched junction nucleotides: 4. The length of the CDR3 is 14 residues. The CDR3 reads CSVTGGVGNQPQHF. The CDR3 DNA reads TGCAGCGTGACAGGGGGCGTTGGCAATCAGCCCCAGCATTTT.

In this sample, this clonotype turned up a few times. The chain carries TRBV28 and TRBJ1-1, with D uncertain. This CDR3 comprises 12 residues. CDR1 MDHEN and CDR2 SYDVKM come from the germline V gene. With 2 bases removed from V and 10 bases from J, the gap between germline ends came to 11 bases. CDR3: CASSLRLEGAFF. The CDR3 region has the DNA TGTGCCAGCAGTTTACGCCTGGAAGGAGCTTTCTTT.

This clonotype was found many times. CDR3 protein: CASSLVARGGTDTQYF. The CDR3, as DNA: TGTGCCAGCAGCTTAGTTGCGCGGGGGGGCACAGATACGCAGTATTTT. The chain combines TRBV11-2 with TRBJ2-3; 8 bases map to TRBD2. Per germline, CDR1 SGHAT and CDR2 FQNNGV. V shed 1 base and J 1 base; nucleotides not matched to a gene: 4. The length of the CDR3 is 16 residues. Complete variable domain (other parts from reference TRBV11-2 and TRBJ2-3): EAGVAQSPRYKIIEKRQSVAFWCNPISGHATLYWYQQILGQGPKLLIQFQNNGVVDDSQLPKDRFSAERLKGVDSTLKIQPAKLEDSAVYLCASSLVARGGTDTQYFGPGTRLTVL.

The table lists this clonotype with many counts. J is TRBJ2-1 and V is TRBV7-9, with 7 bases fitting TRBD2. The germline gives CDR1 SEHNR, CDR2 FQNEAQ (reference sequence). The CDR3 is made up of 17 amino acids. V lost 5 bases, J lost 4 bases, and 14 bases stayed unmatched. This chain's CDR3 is CASSPPGGPKTYNEQFF. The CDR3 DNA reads TGTGCCAGCAGCCCCCCGGGGGGACCTAAAACTTACAATGAGCAGTTCTTC.

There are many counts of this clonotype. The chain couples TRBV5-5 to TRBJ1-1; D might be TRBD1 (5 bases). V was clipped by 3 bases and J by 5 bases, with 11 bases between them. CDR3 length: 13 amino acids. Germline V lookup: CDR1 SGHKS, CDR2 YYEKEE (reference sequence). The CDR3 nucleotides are TGTGCCAGCAGCTCACAGGTGCGAACTGAAGCTTTCTTT. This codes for CASSSQVRTEAFF.

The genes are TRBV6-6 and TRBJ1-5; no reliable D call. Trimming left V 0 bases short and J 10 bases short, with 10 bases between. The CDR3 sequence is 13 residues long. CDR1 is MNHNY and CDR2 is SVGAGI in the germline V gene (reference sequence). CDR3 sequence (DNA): TGTGCCAGCAGTTACTCAAGACAAGACCCCCAGCATTTT. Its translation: CASSYSRQDPQHF.

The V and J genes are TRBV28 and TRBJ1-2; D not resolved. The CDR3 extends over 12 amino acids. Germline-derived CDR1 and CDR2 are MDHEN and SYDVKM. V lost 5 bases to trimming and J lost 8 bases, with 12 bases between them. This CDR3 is CASSLGLAGYTF. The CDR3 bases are TGTGCCAGCAGTCTAGGGCTGGCCGGCTACACCTTC.

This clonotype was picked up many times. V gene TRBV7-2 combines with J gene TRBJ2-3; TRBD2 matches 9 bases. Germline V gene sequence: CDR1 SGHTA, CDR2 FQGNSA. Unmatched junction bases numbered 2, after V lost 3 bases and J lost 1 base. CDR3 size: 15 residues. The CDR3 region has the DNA TGTGCCAGCAGCTTCATAGCGGGAGGCACAGATACGCAGTATTTT. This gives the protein CASSFIAGGTDTQYF.

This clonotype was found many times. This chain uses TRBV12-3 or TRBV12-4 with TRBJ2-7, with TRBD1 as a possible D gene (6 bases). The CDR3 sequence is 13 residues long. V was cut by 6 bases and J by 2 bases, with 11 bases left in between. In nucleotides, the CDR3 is TGTGCCAGCAGCCGGGACACAACCTACGAGCAGTACTTC. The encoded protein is CASSRDTTYEQYF.